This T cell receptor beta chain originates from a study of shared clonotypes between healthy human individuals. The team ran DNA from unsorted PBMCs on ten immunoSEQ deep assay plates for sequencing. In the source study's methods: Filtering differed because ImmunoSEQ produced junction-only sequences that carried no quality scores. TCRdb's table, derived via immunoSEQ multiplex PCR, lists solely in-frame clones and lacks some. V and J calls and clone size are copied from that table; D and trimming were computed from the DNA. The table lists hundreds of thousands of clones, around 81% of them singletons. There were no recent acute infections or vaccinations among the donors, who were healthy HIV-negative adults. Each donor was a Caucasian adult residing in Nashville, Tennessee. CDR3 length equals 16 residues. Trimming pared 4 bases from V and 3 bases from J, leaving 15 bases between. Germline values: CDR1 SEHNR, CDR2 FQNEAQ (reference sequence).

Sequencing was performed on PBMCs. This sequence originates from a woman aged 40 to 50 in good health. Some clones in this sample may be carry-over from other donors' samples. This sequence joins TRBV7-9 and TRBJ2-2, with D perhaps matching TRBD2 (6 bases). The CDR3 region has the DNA TGTGCCAGCAGCTCGTTCGCGGGATTCGACACCGGGGAGCTGTTTTTT. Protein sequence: CASSSFAGFDTGELFF.